This T cell receptor beta chain stems from a study of blood T cell repertoires in COVID-19. For the study at large: The origin of the acute and convalescent COVID-19 samples was the United States, Italy and Spain. In each case, the material was cDNA or gDNA derived from T cells, B-cell-depleted T cells, or PBMCs.

The CDR3 spans 17 residues. Germline trimming cut 1 base from V and 2 bases from J; bases unmatched to any gene: 5. Per germline, CDR1 SGHTA and CDR2 FQGNSA. Original data processing: The authors estimated nucleated cell counts from reference gene primer amplification. The assay was immunoSEQ multiplex PCR, and TCRdb's table has in-frame clones only and misses some. Clonal size and the V and J genes are those of that table, whereas D and trimming came from the DNA. The sample shows roughly 230,000 clones, roughly 83% of them seen only once. The receptor was derived from a man in his forties with acute or convalescent COVID-19. The chain has TRBV7-2 and TRBJ2-3, with 11 positions matching TRBD2. Sequenced sample: peripheral blood. CDR3 sequence reads: CASSLDGTSGITDTQYF. As DNA, the CDR3 is TGTGCCAGCAGCTTAGATGGGACTAGCGGAATCACAGATACGCAGTATTTT.